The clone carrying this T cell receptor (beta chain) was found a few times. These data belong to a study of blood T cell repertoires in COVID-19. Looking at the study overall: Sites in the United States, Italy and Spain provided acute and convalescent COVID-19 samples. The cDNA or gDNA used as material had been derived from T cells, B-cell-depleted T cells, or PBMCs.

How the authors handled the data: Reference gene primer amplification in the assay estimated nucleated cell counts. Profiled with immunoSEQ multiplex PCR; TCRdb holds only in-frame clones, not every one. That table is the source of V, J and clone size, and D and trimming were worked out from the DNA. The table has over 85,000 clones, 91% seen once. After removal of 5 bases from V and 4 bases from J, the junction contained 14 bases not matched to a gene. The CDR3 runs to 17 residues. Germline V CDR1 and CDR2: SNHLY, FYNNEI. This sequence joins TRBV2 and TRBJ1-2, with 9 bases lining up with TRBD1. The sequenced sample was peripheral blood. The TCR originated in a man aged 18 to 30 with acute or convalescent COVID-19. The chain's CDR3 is CASSTGTGTHSPYGYTF. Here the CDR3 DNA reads TGTGCCAGCAGTACCGGGACAGGGACTCACAGCCCCTATGGCTACACCTTC. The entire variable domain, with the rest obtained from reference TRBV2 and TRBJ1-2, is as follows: EPEVTQTPSHQVTQMGQEVILRCVPISNHLYFYWYRQILGQKVEFLVSFYNNEISEKSEIFDDQFSVERPDGSNFTLKIRSTKLEDSAMYFCASSTGTGTHSPYGYTFGSGTRLTVV.